The T cell receptor beta chain described here comes from a study of blood T cell repertoires in COVID-19. In the authors' methods: Amplification of reference gene primers provided the estimated nucleated cell counts. This table comes from immunoSEQ multiplex PCR, and its TCRdb copy is limited to in-frame clones, with some not included. V and J calls and clone size are those listed in that table; D and trimming were worked out from the DNA. The data contain 140,000 to 150,000 clones, 80% of them singletons. V was clipped by 0 bases and J by 4 bases; unmatched bases: 12. The CDR3 runs to 18 residues. The germline V gene encodes CDR1 WSHSY and CDR2 SAAADI.

The sequence derives from an older man who had recovered from COVID-19. Material for sequencing was peripheral blood. The chain recombines TRBV10-2 with TRBJ1-5, with TRBD1 matching over 7 bases. The CDR3 reads CASSESLYRTGLNQPQHF. In nucleotides, the CDR3 is TGCGCCAGCAGTGAGTCGCTGTATCGGACAGGCCTAAATCAGCCCCAGCATTTT.